The rows below give T cell receptor beta chains drawn from one sample of a study of blood T cells in healthy people across ages. TCRdb called the 5' RACE reads again in MiXCR, with one record for every CDR3 protein. Found here are hundreds of thousands of distinct CDR3 sequences, around a quarter of them singletons; the top ten hold roughly a tenth. The sample was also linked to a second study, of T cells of mothers and their children.

The source material was blood. The receptors shown here come from a boy aged 5-17 years in good health. Each CDR3 is given with its conserved first and last residue. Fields, in order: D gene, V gene, J gene, clone size, CDR3 DNA, CDR3 protein. The D gene is left open where the match is weak. Only some rows state a clone size, as once, few, many or a class for expanded clones.

-,TRBV7-9,TRBJ1-4,few,TGTGCCAGCAGCTTGATCCAATCGGGGCATGAAAAACTGTTTTTT,CASSLIQSGHEKLFF
-,TRBV9,TRBJ2-1,few,TGTGCCAGCAGCGTAGATGGGGGCCCGGTAGATGAGCAGTTCTTC,CASSVDGGPVDEQFF
TRBD2,TRBV9,TRBJ2-4,few,TGTGCCAGCACAACCGGTAGCGGGGGGCTGAAAAACATTCAGTACTTC,CASTTGSGGLKNIQYF
TRBD1,TRBV20-1,TRBJ1-5,-,TGCAGTGCGAAGACAGGGGAATCTAATCAGCCCCAGCATTTT,CSAKTGESNQPQHF
-,TRBV10-3,TRBJ1-3,few,TGTGCCATCATGGGCATCTCTGGAAACACCATATATTTT,CAIMGISGNTIYF
TRBD1,TRBV20-1,TRBJ2-5,-,TGCAGTGCTAGAGCCGGACAGGGTTTGGAGACCCAGTACTTC,CSARAGQGLETQYF
TRBD2,TRBV29-1,TRBJ2-7,-,TGCAGCGTAATAGCGGGAAGTTACGAGCAGTACTTC,CSVIAGSYEQYF
TRBD1,TRBV18,TRBJ1-1,-,TGTGCCAGCTCACCCGACAGGGGGGAAGAAGCTTTCTTT,CASSPDRGEEAFF
-,TRBV6-2/TRBV6-3,TRBJ2-5,few,TGTGCCAGCAGTTACGTACAGGGCGAGACCCAGTACTTC,CASSYVQGETQYF
-,TRBV20-1,TRBJ2-4,few,TGCAGTGCCCTTGGGGCCAAAAACATTCAGTACTTC,CSALGAKNIQYF
-,TRBV18,TRBJ2-7,few,TGTGCCAGCTCACCGGGTGGAGGTAACTACGAGCAGTACTTC,CASSPGGGNYEQYF
-,TRBV6-1,TRBJ1-1,-,TGTGCCAGCAGTGAACTGAAGAGAGGGGGAGCTTTCTTT,CASSELKRGGAFF
-,TRBV7-2,TRBJ2-2,-,TGTGCCAGCAGCTTAGGCAGTGGGTACACCGGGGAGCTGTTTTTT,CASSLGSGYTGELFF
-,TRBV29-1,TRBJ2-5,few,-,CSVEMGLSWETQYF
-,TRBV20-1,TRBJ1-4,few,TGCAGTGCTAGCCCCCGACAGTTCCCCGGCGAAAAACTGTTTTTT,CSASPRQFPGEKLFF
TRBD1,TRBV6-5,TRBJ2-5,-,TGTGCCAGCAGTTACCTCGACAGGGGCGGCTTTAGGGAGACCCAGTACTTC,CASSYLDRGGFRETQYF
-,TRBV7-9,TRBJ2-5,-,TGTGCCAGCAGTTCCACGCGCAACAGGGGGGGAGAGACCCAGTACTTC,CASSSTRNRGGETQYF
-,TRBV11-1,TRBJ2-1,many,TGTGCCAGCAGCTATAAATGGGAGCAGTTCTTC,CASSYKWEQFF
TRBD1,TRBV7-9,TRBJ1-2,few,TGTGCCAGCAGCTTCGCCGGGACAGGGAATGGCTACACCTTC,CASSFAGTGNGYTF
-,TRBV9,TRBJ2-7,-,TGTGCCAGCAGCCCAGGTCCCAACGAGCAGTACTTC,CASSPGPNEQYF
-,TRBV9,TRBJ1-1,few,TGTGCCAGCAGCGTATGGGTGAACACTGAAGCTTTCTTT,CASSVWVNTEAFF
-,TRBV27,TRBJ1-2,-,TGTGCCAGCAGTTTACTGGGGGCGAACTATGGCTACACCTTC,CASSLLGANYGYTF
-,TRBV27,TRBJ2-5,-,TGTGCCAGCAGTTTCCTCCGGGACCCCGGCCGGGAGACCCAGTACTTC,CASSFLRDPGRETQYF
TRBD2,TRBV5-1,TRBJ2-1,few,TGCGCCAGCAGCTCACTAGCGGGAGCCAGTGAGCAGTTCTTC,CASSSLAGASEQFF
TRBD2,TRBV12-3/TRBV12-4,TRBJ2-3,-,TGTGCCAGCAGTTCTCCCCGACTAGCAGCTAGCACAGATACGCAGTATTTT,CASSSPRLAASTDTQYF
-,TRBV5-1,TRBJ2-7,-,TGCGCCAGCAGCGAAACAGGGCCCTACGAGCAGTACTTC,CASSETGPYEQYF
-,TRBV9,TRBJ2-2,-,TGTGCCAGCAGCCCGACAGCCGATTCCGGGGAGCTGTTTTTT,CASSPTADSGELFF
TRBD1,TRBV6-2/TRBV6-3,TRBJ1-2,few,TGTGCCAGCAGTTACGACAGGGTTGGCTACACCTTC,CASSYDRVGYTF
-,TRBV24-1,TRBJ2-1,few,TGTGCCACCAGATCAGGGCAATCCACCTACAATGAGCAGTTCTTC,CATRSGQSTYNEQFF
-,TRBV7-2,TRBJ2-5,-,TGTGCCAGCAGACCCCCCGCAGGGGAGACCCAGTACTTC,CASRPPAGETQYF
-,TRBV6-4,TRBJ2-5,-,TGTGCCAGCAGTGAAGGGCTGAGCCCGTTGGAGACCCAGTACTTC,CASSEGLSPLETQYF
-,TRBV19,TRBJ1-5,-,TGTGCCAGTAGTATAGACGAGGCGGGGATAAATCAGCCCCAGCATTTT,CASSIDEAGINQPQHF
-,TRBV5-1,TRBJ2-5,-,TGCGCCAGCAGCTTTGGGGGCAGGGGAGACCAAGAGACCCAGTACTTC,CASSFGGRGDQETQYF
TRBD1,TRBV6-6,TRBJ2-5,-,TGTGCCAGCAGTTACGCCGACAGGGGCGCCCGGGAGACCCAGTACTTC,CASSYADRGARETQYF
-,TRBV28,TRBJ2-5,-,TGTGCCAGCAGTCACTCCTCTAGCGAAGAGACCCAGTACTTC,CASSHSSSEETQYF
TRBD2,TRBV7-8,TRBJ2-3,-,TGTGCCAGCAGCTCCCTTCTCGGACTAGCGGCCGAGGGGGATACGCAGTATTTT,CASSSLLGLAAEGDTQYF
-,TRBV20-1,TRBJ2-7,-,TGCAGTGCTAGAGATAGTACTAGCAGACCCTACGAGCAGTACTTC,CSARDSTSRPYEQYF
TRBD1,TRBV4-1,TRBJ2-7,once,TGCGCCAGCAGCCAATGGGGACAGGGAACACGAAGCTCCTACGAGCAGTACTTC,CASSQWGQGTRSSYEQYF
-,TRBV5-5,TRBJ1-4,few,TGTGCCAGCAGCTGGTCAGGGAGTGAAAAACTGTTTTTT,CASSWSGSEKLFF
TRBD2,TRBV4-3,TRBJ2-7,-,TGCGCCAGCAGCCAAAATGCCGGGACTAGCTATTACGAGCAGTACTTC,CASSQNAGTSYYEQYF
-,TRBV20-1,TRBJ2-3,-,TGCAGTGCTAGCGGACTACAGGCAGATACGCAGTATTTT,CSASGLQADTQYF
-,TRBV4-1,TRBJ2-7,-,TGCGCCAGCAGCCAAGGTGGTTTGGGGTCCCTAGTTCACGAGCAGTACTTC,CASSQGGLGSLVHEQYF
TRBD1,TRBV9,TRBJ2-5,-,TGTGCCAGCAGCCCTGGACAGGCTAGCCAAGAGACCCAGTACTTC,CASSPGQASQETQYF
TRBD2,TRBV20-1,TRBJ2-7,few,TGCAGTGCTCTTCGTGGACTAGCGGGAAACGAGCAGTACTTC,CSALRGLAGNEQYF
-,TRBV19,TRBJ1-5,-,TGTGCCAGTACCATAGGGTATGGCAATCAGCCCCAGCATTTT,CASTIGYGNQPQHF
-,TRBV4-1,TRBJ2-1,-,TGCGCCAGCAGCCAATGGGGACTGTACAATGAGCAGTTCTTC,CASSQWGLYNEQFF
TRBD2,TRBV20-1,TRBJ2-5,-,TGCAGTGCACCTGTTACCGGGACTAGGGAAGAGACCCAGTACTTC,CSAPVTGTREETQYF
TRBD2,TRBV24-1,TRBJ2-1,few,TGTGCCACCAGTGACCAAAGACTAGCGAACAACAATGAGCAGTTCTTC,CATSDQRLANNNEQFF
TRBD2,TRBV12-3/TRBV12-4,TRBJ2-1,-,TGTGCCAGCAGTGGAGCGGGAGTGGTACAGTTCTTC,CASSGAGVVQFF
-,TRBV9,TRBJ2-7,few,TGTGCCAGCAGCGTAGGGGTAGCCGAGCAGTACTTC,CASSVGVAEQYF
TRBD2,TRBV7-2,TRBJ2-5,-,TGTGCCAGCAGCTACGGACTAGCGGGAGAGACCCAGTACTTC,CASSYGLAGETQYF
TRBD2,TRBV7-9,TRBJ2-7,few,TGTGCCAGCACGAGGGGACTAGCGGGAGTGTACGAGCAGTACTTC,CASTRGLAGVYEQYF
-,TRBV5-1,TRBJ2-3,-,TGCGCCAGCAGTGGCGGCCTGGCCGCAGATACGCAGTATTTT,CASSGGLAADTQYF
TRBD2,TRBV6-2/TRBV6-3,TRBJ2-1,-,TGTGCCAGCAGCCGGAACTGGGCTAGCGGGAGAAGAAGCTCCTACAATGAGCAGTTCTTC,CASSRNWASGRRSSYNEQFF
-,TRBV6-1,TRBJ1-1,-,TGTGCCAGCAGTGAATGGTGGGGCACTAACACTGAAGCTTTCTTT,CASSEWWGTNTEAFF
TRBD1,TRBV6-5,TRBJ2-7,-,TGTGCCAGCAACCCTACCTGGACAGGGGGCGAGCAGTACTTC,CASNPTWTGGEQYF
-,TRBV7-9,TRBJ2-7,-,TGTGCCAGCGGAAGAGTTGGGGAGGTCGAGCAGTACTTC,CASGRVGEVEQYF